This TCR beta chain was documented in a study of CD8 T cells in ankylosing spondylitis. V lost 5 bases and J lost 3, with 16 bases in between. Germline V gene lookup returns CDR1 DFQATT and CDR2 SNEGSKA (reference sequence). The CDR3 has 14 amino acids. As concerns this clonotype: Its target is unknown.

Study observations and caveats: For ankylosing spondylitis blood, a TCR beta motif of roughly 8 highly homologous variants appeared characteristic.

Quantitative 5'-RACE was performed with molecular barcodes, and it yielded the TCR beta libraries. TCRdb reanalysed the 5' RACE reads using MiXCR and keeps one entry per CDR3 protein. The repertoire holds hundreds of thousands of distinct CDR3 sequences, about an eighth seen once, with around 0.51% in the top ten. Sequencing was performed on blood, either unsorted or a sorted T cell fraction (not recorded which). This clonotype originated in a male donor with ankylosing spondylitis. The chain employs TRBV20-1 and TRBJ1-2; D gene ambiguous. The CDR3 reads CSALILGRDYGYTF. CDR3 coding DNA: TGCAGTGCTCTTATATTGGGCCGGGACTATGGCTACACCTTC.